This TCR beta chain came from a study of blood T cell repertoires in COVID-19. Authors' processing steps: Reference gene primers were amplified, and this amplification served to estimate nucleated cell counts. Using immunoSEQ multiplex PCR, the repertoire was profiled, and TCRdb retains in-frame clones only, with some absent. V and J calls and clone size are as listed in that table; D and trimming were resolved from the DNA. The sample lists some 130,000 clones, about 92% occurring once. Sequencing was carried out using peripheral blood. The sequence was obtained from a man between 50 and 59 years old with active COVID-19.

CDR3 sequence reads: CASSVEGPRTDTQYF. The CDR3 DNA reads TGTGCCAGCAGCGTAGAGGGGCCCCGCACAGATACGCAGTATTTT. The chain couples TRBV9 to TRBJ2-3, with D possibly being TRBD1 (5 bases). Germline V CDR1 and CDR2: SGDLS, YYNGEE. The length of the CDR3 is 15 residues. Trimming removed 0 bases at V and 1 base at J, with 9 bases between.